This TCR beta chain was obtained from a study of early T cells in non-severe SARS-CoV-2 infection. TCRdb reprocessed the 5' RACE reads with MiXCR, giving one entry per CDR3 protein. This table holds about 40,000 distinct CDR3 sequences, about 4.9% found once. This clonotype ranks as medium-sized. The source of this sequence is an adult who was a healthcare worker with PCR-confirmed SARS-CoV-2 infection or an uninfected control (not recorded which). Sequenced: whole blood.

CDR3 region: CASSLQTSGRGDEQYF. CDR3 nucleotides: TGCGCCAGCAGCCTGCAAACTAGCGGGAGAGGTGACGAGCAGTACTTC. The rearrangement uses TRBV5-1 and TRBJ2-7, with TRBD2 matching over 11 bases. With V trimmed by 4 bases and J by 5 bases, 11 bases remained unmatched. Germline V lookup: CDR1 SGHRS, CDR2 YFSETQ. This CDR3 is 16 amino acids long.